Sequencing of this TCR beta chain was carried out in a study of shared clonotypes between healthy human individuals. Whole-study results and caveats: Investigators collected only blood, and repertoires in tissues likely differ. On the whole, naive subsets had larger estimated richness than memory subsets had.

CD45RO-negative, CCR7-selected cells formed the naive CD8 fraction, which excluded terminally differentiated effector memory CD45RA+ cells. The V and J ends lost 4 bases and 2 bases, in that order; junction bases with no gene match: 9. The germline gives CDR1 LGHNA, CDR2 YSLEER. The CDR3 runs 16 residues. Method: immunoSEQ multiplex PCR; TCRdb's copy keeps in-frame clones and lacks some. The repertoire holds 650,000 to 800,000 clones, with 90% to 95% as singletons. A remark on this clone: As yet, its antigen is unknown.

The J gene is TRBJ2-3, the V gene TRBV4-3, with 7 bases matching TRBD2. Sequencing was carried out using naive CD8+ T cells sorted from blood. The clonotype was recovered from a man under 40 in good health. CDR3 in DNA: TGCGCCAGCAGCCCTGGTTCTAGCGGAGTCACAGATACGCAGTATTTT. Amino acid sequence: CASSPGSSGVTDTQYF.